This T cell receptor beta chain was obtained from a study of blood T cell repertoires in COVID-19. About the study: Specimens from acute and convalescent COVID-19 originated in the United States, Italy and Spain. T cells, B-cell-depleted T cells, or PBMCs supplied cDNA or gDNA.

This CDR3 has 14 residues. V dropped 6 bases and J dropped 6; count of bases not matched to a gene: 9. Germline V gene lookup returns CDR1 ENHRY and CDR2 SYGVKD. In the authors' methods: Amplification from reference gene primers served as the basis for estimated nucleated cell counts. Profiling relied on immunoSEQ multiplex PCR, and the TCRdb table lists in-frame clones only, not all of them. That table supplies the V and J calls and clone size; D and trimming were determined from the DNA. This table holds about 68,000 clones, roughly 88% found once. J is TRBJ2-3 and V is TRBV10-3; 7 bases are shared with TRBD2. Sequenced material: peripheral blood. This TCR came from a human donor in a cohort sampled during active COVID-19. DNA of the CDR3: TGTGCCATCAGAGATGACGGGGGGTGGGATACGCAGTATTTT. Its protein product is CAIRDDGGWDTQYF.